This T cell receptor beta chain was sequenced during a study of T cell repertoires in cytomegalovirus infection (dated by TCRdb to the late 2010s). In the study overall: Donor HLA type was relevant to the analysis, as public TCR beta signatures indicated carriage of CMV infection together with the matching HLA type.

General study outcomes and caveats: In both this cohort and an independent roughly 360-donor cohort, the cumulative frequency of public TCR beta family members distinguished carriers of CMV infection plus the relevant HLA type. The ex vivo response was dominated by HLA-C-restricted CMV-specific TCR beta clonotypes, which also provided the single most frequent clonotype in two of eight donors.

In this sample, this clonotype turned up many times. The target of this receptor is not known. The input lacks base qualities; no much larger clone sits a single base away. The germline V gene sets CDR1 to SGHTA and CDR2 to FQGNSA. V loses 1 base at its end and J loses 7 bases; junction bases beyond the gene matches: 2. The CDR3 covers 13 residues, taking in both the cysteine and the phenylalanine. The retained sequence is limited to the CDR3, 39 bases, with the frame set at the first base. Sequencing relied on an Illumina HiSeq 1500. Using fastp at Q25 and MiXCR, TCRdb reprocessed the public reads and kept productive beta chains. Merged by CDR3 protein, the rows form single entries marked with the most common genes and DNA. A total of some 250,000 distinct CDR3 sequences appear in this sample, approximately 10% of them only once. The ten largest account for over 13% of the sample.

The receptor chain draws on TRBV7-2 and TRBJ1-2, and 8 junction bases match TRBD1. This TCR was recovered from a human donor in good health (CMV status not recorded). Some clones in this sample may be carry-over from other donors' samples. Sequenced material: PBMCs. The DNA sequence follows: TGTGCCAGCAGCTTAGGCAGGGGGCTTGGCTACACCTTC. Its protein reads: CASSLGRGLGYTF.